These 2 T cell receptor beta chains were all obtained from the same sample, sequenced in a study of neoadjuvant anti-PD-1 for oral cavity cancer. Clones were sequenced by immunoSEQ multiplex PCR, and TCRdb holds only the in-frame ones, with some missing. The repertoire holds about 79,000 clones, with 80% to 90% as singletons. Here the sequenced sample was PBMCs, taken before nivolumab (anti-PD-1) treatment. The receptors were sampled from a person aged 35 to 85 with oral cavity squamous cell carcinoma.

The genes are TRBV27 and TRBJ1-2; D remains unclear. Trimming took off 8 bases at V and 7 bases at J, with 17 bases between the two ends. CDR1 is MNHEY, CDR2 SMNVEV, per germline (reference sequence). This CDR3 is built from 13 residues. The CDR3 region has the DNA TGTGCCAGCGGCGGGCCGGCGAGGTCTGGCTACACCTTC. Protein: CASGGPARSGYTF.

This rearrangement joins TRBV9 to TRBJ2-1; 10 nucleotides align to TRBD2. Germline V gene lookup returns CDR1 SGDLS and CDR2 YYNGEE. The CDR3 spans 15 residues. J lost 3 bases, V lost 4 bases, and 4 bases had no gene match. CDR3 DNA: TGTGCCAGCAGCAAAGGGACTAGCGTCTACAATGAGCAGTTCTTC. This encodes CASSKGTSVYNEQFF. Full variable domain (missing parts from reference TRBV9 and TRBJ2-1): DSGVTQTPKHLITATGQRVTLRCSPRSGDLSVYWYQQSLDQGLQFLIQYYNGEERAKGNILERFSAQQFPDLHSELNLSSLELGDSALYFCASSKGTSVYNEQFFGPGTRLTVL.